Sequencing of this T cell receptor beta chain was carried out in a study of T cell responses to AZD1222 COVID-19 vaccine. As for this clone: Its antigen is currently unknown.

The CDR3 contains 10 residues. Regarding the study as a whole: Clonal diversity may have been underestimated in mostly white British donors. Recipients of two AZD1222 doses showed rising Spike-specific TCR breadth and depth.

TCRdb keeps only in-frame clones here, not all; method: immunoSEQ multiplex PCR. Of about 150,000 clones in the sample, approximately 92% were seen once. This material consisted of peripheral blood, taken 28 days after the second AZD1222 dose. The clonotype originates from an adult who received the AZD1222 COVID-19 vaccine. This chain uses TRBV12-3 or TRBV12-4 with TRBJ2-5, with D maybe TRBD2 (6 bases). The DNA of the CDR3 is TGTGCGCAGGCGGGGGAGACCCAGTACTTC. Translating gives CAQAGETQYF.